This entry lists 23 T cell receptor beta chains sequenced from one sample in a study of blood T cell repertoires in COVID-19. Clones were read by immunoSEQ multiplex PCR, and TCRdb kept only the in-frame ones, dropping some. The top ten clones hold under 7% of a sample with roughly 300,000 clones, 75% to 95% of them seen once. Material: peripheral blood. These receptors all come from a woman aged 30 to 39 with COVID-19, enrolled during active disease.

The J gene is TRBJ2-7, the V gene TRBV10-1; 11 bases align to TRBD2. Germline loops: CDR1 WNHNN, CDR2 SYGVQD (reference sequence). J was trimmed by 4 bases and V by 6 bases; bases with no gene match: 11. The CDR3 consists of 16 residues. CDR3 DNA: TGCGCCAGCAGAGGGAGTCTGGGACTAGCGGTTTACGAGCAGTACTTC. Protein product: CASRGSLGLAVYEQYF.

The genes are TRBV27 and TRBJ2-5; 12 bases are shared with TRBD2. Unmatched junction bases numbered 9, after V lost 5 bases and J lost 5 bases. Per the germline V gene, CDR1 is MNHEY and CDR2 is SMNVEV (reference sequence). The CDR3 extends over 16 amino acids. CDR3 sequence reads: CASSRLAGVRIETQYF. CDR3 nucleotide sequence: TGTGCCAGCAGTAGACTAGCGGGAGTGAGGATTGAGACCCAGTACTTC.

The chain recombines TRBV2 with TRBJ1-2; maybe TRBD1 (6 bases). Germline V lookup: CDR1 SNHLY, CDR2 FYNNEI. Between the trimmed V and J ends, which lost 0 bases and 2 bases, there was a span of 10 bases. The CDR3 contains 15 residues. The CDR3 protein is CASSEAWTENYGYTF. The CDR3 coding sequence is TGTGCCAGCAGTGAAGCTTGGACAGAAAACTATGGCTACACCTTC.

The gene calls are TRBV7-9 and TRBJ2-7, with D maybe TRBD1 (6 bases). The V end was cut by 1 base, the J end by 5 bases, with 24 bases between. Germline CDR1 SEHNR, CDR2 FQNEAQ (reference sequence). The CDR3 runs 18 residues. This chain's CDR3 is CASSLGRLGTLGKHEQYF. The CDR3 DNA reads TGTGCCAGCAGCTTAGGGCGGTTGGGGACACTCGGAAAACACGAGCAGTACTTC. The complete variable domain, with remaining parts taken from reference TRBV7-9 and TRBJ2-7, reads DTGVSQNPRHKITKRGQNVTFRCDPISEHNRLYWYRQTLGQGPEFLTYFQNEAQLEKSRLLSDRFSAERPKGSFSTLEIQRTEQGDSAMYLCASSLGRLGTLGKHEQYFGPGTRLTVT.

The chain joins TRBV11-2 to TRBJ1-5; D call uncertain. This CDR3 is 14 amino acids long. CDR1 SGHAT and CDR2 FQNNGV come from the germline V gene. V lost 3 bases, J lost 3 bases, and 9 bases lay in between. CDR3 in DNA: TGTGCCAGCAGCTTGGGCAACCCCAATCAGCCCCAGCATTTT. Its protein product is CASSLGNPNQPQHF.

This chain joins TRBV18 and TRBJ1-5; 10 bases are a match to TRBD1. The CDR3 totals 17 residues. Germline CDR1 is KGHSH and CDR2 is LQKENI. V shed 5 bases and J 5 bases; nucleotides not matched to a gene: 12. The CDR3 sequence: CASSSMPGQGSHQPQHF. CDR3 DNA: TGTGCCAGCTCATCAATGCCGGGACAGGGGTCGCATCAGCCCCAGCATTTT.

This clone was found once. The genes are TRBV7-2 and TRBJ2-5, with 14 bases matching TRBD2. The CDR3 length is 17 residues. The germline V gene has CDR1 SGHTA and CDR2 FQGNSA. Losses at the gene ends were 5 bases for V and 5 bases for J; bases not matched to a gene: 10. CDR3: CASSLRLAGGLPETQYF. In nucleotides, the CDR3 is TGTGCCAGCAGCCTGAGACTAGCGGGAGGGCTACCGGAGACCCAGTACTTC.

This chain uses TRBV5-1 with TRBJ2-6, with TRBD1 identical over 11 bases. V lost 4 bases, J lost 4 bases, and 7 bases stayed unmatched. Germline V gene sequence: CDR1 SGHRS, CDR2 YFSETQ. CDR3 size: 17 residues. The CDR3 region is CASSRGQGAGGANVLTF. For the CDR3, the DNA is TGCGCCAGCAGCCGCGGACAGGGGGCTGGAGGGGCCAACGTCCTGACTTTC. The variable domain in full, with the rest retrieved from reference TRBV5-1 and TRBJ2-6, is KAGVTQTPRYLIKTRGQQVTLSCSPISGHRSVSWYQQTPGQGLQFLFEYFSETQRNKGNFPGRFSGRQFSNSRSEMNVSTLELGDSALYLCASSRGQGAGGANVLTFGAGSRLTVL.

A remark on this clone: The sample has other DNA sequences that encode this CDR3 too. The chain links TRBV6-5 to TRBJ1-4; D possibly corresponds to TRBD1 (5 bases). The CDR3 extends over 13 amino acids. CDR1 is MNHEY and CDR2 is SVGAGI in the germline V gene. The germline V and J ends were trimmed by 2 bases and 7 bases, with 8 bases remaining between them. In nucleotides, the CDR3 is TGTGCCAGCAGTTACAGGGGAGGTGAAAAACTGTTTTTT. Encoded protein: CASSYRGGEKLFF.

This chain connects TRBV27 to TRBJ1-1, with a tentative D call TRBD1 (5 bases). The CDR3 covers 11 residues. CDR1 MNHEY and CDR2 SMNVEV come from the germline V gene (reference sequence). V gave up 10 bases and J gave up 4 bases, with 10 bases separating them. The CDR3 bases are TGTGCCACCACGGGGGGCACTGAAGCTTTCTTT. Protein: CATTGGTEAFF.

The chain uses TRBV28 and TRBJ2-2, with TRBD2 matching over 7 bases. V lost 2 bases, J lost 3 bases, and 3 bases stayed unmatched. The CDR3 is 15 amino acids. The germline gives CDR1 MDHEN, CDR2 SYDVKM. CDR3 sequence (DNA): TGTGCCAGCAGTTTAAGGACTAGGGACACCGGGGAGCTGTTTTTT. The encoded protein is CASSLRTRDTGELFF.

The chain couples TRBV5-1 to TRBJ2-3; 7 nucleotides match TRBD2. V was clipped by 2 bases and J by 6 bases; unmatched bases: 6. Germline loops: CDR1 SGHRS, CDR2 YFSETQ. CDR3 length: 14 amino acids. CDR3 sequence: CASSLGAGEDTQYF. CDR3 in DNA: TGCGCCAGCAGCTTAGGGGCGGGAGAGGATACGCAGTATTTT.

CDR3 loop: CASSVGLGGSNQPQHF. As DNA, the CDR3 is TGTGCCAGCAGCGTAGGCCTGGGAGGGAGCAATCAGCCCCAGCATTTT. This chain connects TRBV9 to TRBJ1-5; D is ambiguous. The V end was cut by 0 bases, the J end by 1 base, with 11 bases between. Germline CDR1 and CDR2: SGDLS and YYNGEE. The CDR3 is 16 residues long.

The chain has TRBV6-5 and TRBJ2-7; the D gene is possibly TRBD1 (5 bases). Trimming cost V 2 bases and J 4 bases, with 12 bases left between them. Germline CDR1 is MNHEY and CDR2 is SVGAGI. The CDR3 has 14 residues. DNA of the CDR3: TGTGCCAGCAGTTACCAGGGTAGTAGGTACGAGCAGTACTTC. This gives the protein CASSYQGSRYEQYF.

J is TRBJ1-4 and V is TRBV7-9; 7 bases agree with TRBD1. CDR1 is SEHNR, CDR2 FQNEAQ, per germline (reference sequence). This CDR3 is 16 amino acids long. The V gene end was trimmed by 4 bases and the J gene end by 5 bases; junction bases not matched to a gene: 10. The CDR3 coding sequence is TGTGCCAGCAGCTCCACCCTAGGGGGCCTAAATGAAAAACTGTTTTTT. This codes for CASSSTLGGLNEKLFF.

In its sample, this clone was seen once. The chain joins TRBV7-8 to TRBJ2-1; 8 positions agree with TRBD2. CDR3 length: 14 amino acids. Germline V CDR1 and CDR2: SGHVS, FQNEAQ. Trimming removed 3 bases from V and 6 bases from J; junction bases left unmatched: 4. The CDR3 DNA sequence: TGTGCCAGCAGCTTGAGGCGGGAGGTCAATGAGCAGTTCTTC. This translates into CASSLRREVNEQFF.

The V call is TRBV6-2 or TRBV6-3, the J call TRBJ2-2, with 11 positions matching TRBD2. V gave up 3 bases and J gave up 9 bases; unmatched junction bases: 15. The CDR3 is made up of 18 amino acids. The V gene's germline CDR1 is MNHEY and CDR2 SVGEGT. CDR3 residues: CASSYWLAGGLRWRELFF. DNA for the CDR3: TGTGCCAGCAGTTATTGGCTAGCGGGAGGTCTCAGGTGGAGGGAGCTGTTTTTT.

This chain uses TRBV28 with TRBJ1-4; D remains ambiguous. The CDR3 runs 11 residues. V was trimmed by 8 bases and J by 8 bases, leaving 9 bases between them. CDR1 and CDR2 (germline): MDHEN, SYDVKM. The CDR3 DNA follows: TGTGCCAGCGGCAAGAGGGAAAAACTGTTTTTT. It codes for CASGKREKLFF.

The genes are TRBV30 and TRBJ1-2; D gene unclear. The germline gives CDR1 GTSNPN, CDR2 SVGIG (reference sequence). The CDR3 is 12 residues long. V lost 1 base and J 8 bases, leaving 11 bases between the germline ends. CDR3 region: CAWSALARGYTF. CDR3 sequence (DNA): TGTGCCTGGAGTGCCCTCGCCCGGGGCTACACCTTC.

This chain connects TRBV2 to TRBJ2-3; 9 bases align to TRBD2. Germline V gene lookup returns CDR1 SNHLY and CDR2 FYNNEI. Trimming took 5 bases from V and 3 from J; bases not matched to a gene: 9. This CDR3 comprises 16 residues. The CDR3 reads CASSPISGSETDTQYF. The CDR3 DNA sequence: TGTGCCAGCAGTCCGATTAGCGGGAGCGAGACAGATACGCAGTATTTT.

The V call is TRBV18, the J call TRBJ1-4, with 7 bases aligning to TRBD1. In germline, CDR1 is KGHSH, CDR2 LQKENI. CDR3 length: 16 residues. V shed 5 bases and J 4 bases; nucleotides not matched to a gene: 10. This CDR3 reads CASSRRSTGYNEKLFF. The CDR3, as DNA: TGTGCCAGCTCAAGAAGGTCGACAGGGTATAATGAAAAACTGTTTTTT.

V is TRBV7-2 and J is TRBJ2-5, with 10 bases lining up with TRBD1. Germline CDR1 SGHTA, CDR2 FQGNSA. After removal of 5 bases from V and 5 bases from J, the junction contained 8 bases not matched to a gene. The CDR3 has 15 residues. In DNA form, the CDR3 reads TGTGCCAGCAGCCTCCGACAGGGGGCGGTGGAGACCCAGTACTTC. It specifies CASSLRQGAVETQYF.

The chain uses TRBV2 and TRBJ2-2; D may be TRBD2 (5 bases). V was trimmed by 6 bases and J by 3 bases, leaving 14 bases between them. Germline V lookup: CDR1 SNHLY, CDR2 FYNNEI. This CDR3 contains 15 residues. The CDR3 here is CASSREHVYTGELFF. DNA for the CDR3: TGTGCCAGCAGCCGGGAACATGTTTACACCGGGGAGCTGTTTTTT.